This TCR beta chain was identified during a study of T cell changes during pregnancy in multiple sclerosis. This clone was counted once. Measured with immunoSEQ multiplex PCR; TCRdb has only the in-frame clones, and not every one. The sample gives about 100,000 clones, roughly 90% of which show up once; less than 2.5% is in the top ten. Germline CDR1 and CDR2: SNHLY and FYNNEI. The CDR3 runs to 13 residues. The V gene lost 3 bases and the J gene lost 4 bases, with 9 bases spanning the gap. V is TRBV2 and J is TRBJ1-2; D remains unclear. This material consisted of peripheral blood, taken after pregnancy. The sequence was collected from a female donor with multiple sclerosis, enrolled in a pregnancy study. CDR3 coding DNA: TGTGCCAGCAGTGAGGAACAGAGCTATGGCTACACCTTC. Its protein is CASSEEQSYGYTF.